The clone carrying this T cell receptor (beta chain) has more than one count but fewer than ten. Germline V lookup: CDR1 SGHAT, CDR2 FQNNGV. V lost 4 bases and J lost 0, with 4 bases in between. This CDR3 is 13 amino acids long. These data come from a study of T-cell reconstitution after alpha-beta-depleted transplantation in children. Unique molecular identifiers were incorporated during preparation of the TCRbeta library. MiXCR, run by TCRdb on the PCR reads, gives a single entry per CDR3 protein. The sample lists about half a million distinct CDR3 sequences; approximately 12% were seen once. This TCR derives from a human donor who donated a stem cell graft to a child with combined immunodeficiency. V gene TRBV11-2 combines with J gene TRBJ2-1; D not certain. Sequences were derived from PBMCs from the stem cell graft donor, sampled from the stem cell graft. CDR3 loop: CASSYASYNEQFF. The DNA of the CDR3 is TGTGCCAGCAGCTACGCCTCCTACAATGAGCAGTTCTTC.